The 4 T cell receptor beta chains presented below share a single source sample, sequenced in a study of long-term antiretroviral therapy in people with HIV. Survey-level resolution applied to immunoSEQ assay v3.0. Sequencing was performed with immunoSEQ multiplex PCR; in TCRdb, only in-frame clones are kept and a portion is missing. The data hold approximately 36,000 clones, with over 75% observed a single time. The sequencing used unsorted PBMCs, collected 0.6 years after starting antiretroviral therapy. These receptor sequences come from a man aged 18 to 30 with HIV.

The chain has TRBV28 and TRBJ1-5, with D unresolved. Trimming cost V 3 bases and J 0 bases, with 15 bases left between them. The CDR3 covers 17 residues. The germline gives CDR1 MDHEN, CDR2 SYDVKM. The CDR3: CASSFIEGTYSNQPQHF. The CDR3 DNA reads as TGTGCCAGCAGTTTTATAGAGGGAACTTATAGCAATCAGCCCCAGCATTTT.

The V gene is TRBV5-1, the J gene TRBJ1-1; 7 nucleotides align to TRBD1. V gave up 4 bases and J gave up 4 bases; unmatched junction bases: 10. The CDR3 covers 15 residues. Germline lookup yields CDR1 SGHRS and CDR2 YFSETQ. The CDR3 coding sequence is TGCGCCAGCAGCCAAGGACAGGTGTCTCCCACTGAAGCTTTCTTT. Translated, it gives CASSQGQVSPTEAFF.

This chain joins TRBV5-4 and TRBJ1-3; no definite D call. Looked up from germline, CDR1 is SGHNT and CDR2 is YYREEE (reference sequence). CDR3 length: 15 residues. V was cut by 4 bases and J by 2 bases, with 13 bases left in between. The CDR3, as DNA: TGTGCCAGCAGCCTGACCGGAGGGCCTGGAAACACCATATATTTT. It codes for CASSLTGGPGNTIYF. The full variable domain, completed using reference TRBV5-4 and TRBJ1-3, is ETGVTQSPTHLIKTRGQQVTLRCSSQSGHNTVSWYQQALGQGPQFIFQYYREEENGRGNFPPRFSGLQFPNYSSELNVNALELDDSALYLCASSLTGGPGNTIYFGEGSWLTVV.

V is TRBV5-5 and J is TRBJ2-2; D call uncertain. The length of the CDR3 is 11 residues. Germline V CDR1 and CDR2: SGHKS, YYEKEE (reference sequence). The V gene lost 5 bases and the J gene lost 3 bases, with 2 bases spanning the gap. The CDR3 sequence is CASRDTGELFF. The DNA for the CDR3 is TGTGCCAGCAGAGACACCGGGGAGCTGTTTTTT.